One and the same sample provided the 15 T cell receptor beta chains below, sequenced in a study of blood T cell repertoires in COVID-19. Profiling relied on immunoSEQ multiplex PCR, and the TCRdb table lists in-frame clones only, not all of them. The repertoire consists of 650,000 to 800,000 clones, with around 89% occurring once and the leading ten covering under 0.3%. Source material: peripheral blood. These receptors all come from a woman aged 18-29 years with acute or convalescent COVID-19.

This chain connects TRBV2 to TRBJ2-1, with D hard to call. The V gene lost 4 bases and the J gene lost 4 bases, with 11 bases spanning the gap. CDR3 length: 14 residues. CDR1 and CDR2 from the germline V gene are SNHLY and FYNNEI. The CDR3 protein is CASSGSLGYNEQFF. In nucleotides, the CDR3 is TGTGCCAGCAGTGGGTCCCTAGGATACAATGAGCAGTTCTTC.

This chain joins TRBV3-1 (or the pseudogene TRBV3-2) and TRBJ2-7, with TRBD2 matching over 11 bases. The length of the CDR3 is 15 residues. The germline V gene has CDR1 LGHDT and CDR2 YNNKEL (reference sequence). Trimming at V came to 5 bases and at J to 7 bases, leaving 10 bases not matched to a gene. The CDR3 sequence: CASSYLAGGRREQYF. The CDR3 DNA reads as TGTGCCAGCAGCTATCTAGCGGGGGGCCGGAGGGAGCAGTACTTC.

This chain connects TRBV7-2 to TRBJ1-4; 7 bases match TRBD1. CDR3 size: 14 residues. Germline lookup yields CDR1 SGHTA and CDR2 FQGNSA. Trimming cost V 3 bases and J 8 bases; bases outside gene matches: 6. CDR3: CASSFRTGSEKLFF. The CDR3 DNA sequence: TGTGCCAGCAGCTTCCGGACAGGAAGCGAAAAACTGTTTTTT.

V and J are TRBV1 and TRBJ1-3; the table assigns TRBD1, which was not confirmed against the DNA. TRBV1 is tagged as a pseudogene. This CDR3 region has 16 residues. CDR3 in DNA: TGCACCAGCAGCCAAGATCAGGACAGGGGTGGAAACACCATATATTTT. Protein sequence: CTSSQDQDRGGNTIYF.

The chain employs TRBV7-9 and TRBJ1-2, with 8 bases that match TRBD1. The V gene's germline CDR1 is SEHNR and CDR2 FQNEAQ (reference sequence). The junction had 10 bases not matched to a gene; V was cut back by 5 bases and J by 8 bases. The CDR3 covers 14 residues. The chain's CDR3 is CASSRGQGGEGYTF. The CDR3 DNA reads TGTGCCAGCAGCCGAGGACAGGGCGGTGAAGGCTACACCTTC.

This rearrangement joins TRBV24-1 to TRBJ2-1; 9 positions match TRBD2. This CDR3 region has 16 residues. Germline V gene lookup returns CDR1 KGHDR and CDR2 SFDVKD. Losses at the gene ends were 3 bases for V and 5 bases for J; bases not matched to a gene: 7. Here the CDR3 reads CATSDLGTSRDNEQFF. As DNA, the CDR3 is TGTGCCACCAGTGATCTAGGGACTAGCCGTGACAATGAGCAGTTCTTC.

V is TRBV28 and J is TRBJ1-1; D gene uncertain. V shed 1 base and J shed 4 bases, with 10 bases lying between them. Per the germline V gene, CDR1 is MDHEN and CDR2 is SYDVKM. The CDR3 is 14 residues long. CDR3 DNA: TGTGCCAGCAGTTTATCCCGGGGAGGCACTGAAGCTTTCTTT. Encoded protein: CASSLSRGGTEAFF. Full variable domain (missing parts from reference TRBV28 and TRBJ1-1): DVKVTQSSRYLVKRTGEKVFLECVQDMDHENMFWYRQDPGLGLRLIYFSYDVKMKEKGDIPEGYSVSREKKERFSLILESASTNQTSMYLCASSLSRGGTEAFFGQGTRLTVV.

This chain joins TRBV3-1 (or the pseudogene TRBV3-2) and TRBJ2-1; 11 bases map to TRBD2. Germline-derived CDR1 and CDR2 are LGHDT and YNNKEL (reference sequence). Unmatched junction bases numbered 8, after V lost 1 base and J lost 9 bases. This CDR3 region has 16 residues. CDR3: CASSQALLAGDLEQFF. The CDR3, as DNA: TGTGCCAGCAGCCAAGCATTACTAGCGGGGGATCTTGAGCAGTTCTTC.

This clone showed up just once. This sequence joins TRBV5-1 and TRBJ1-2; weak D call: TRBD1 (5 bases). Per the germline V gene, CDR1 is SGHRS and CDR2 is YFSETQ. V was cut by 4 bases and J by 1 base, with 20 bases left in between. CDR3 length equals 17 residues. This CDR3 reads CASSPGGPGFGNYGYTF. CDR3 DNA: TGCGCCAGCAGCCCGGGGGGTCCTGGCTTCGGTAACTATGGCTACACCTTC.

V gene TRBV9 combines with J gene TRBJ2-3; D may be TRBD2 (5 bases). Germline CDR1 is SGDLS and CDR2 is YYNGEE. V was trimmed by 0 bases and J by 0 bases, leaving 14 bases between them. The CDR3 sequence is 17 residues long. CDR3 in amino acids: CASSVARASHSTDTQYF. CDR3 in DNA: TGTGCCAGCAGCGTAGCTAGGGCTAGCCATAGCACAGATACGCAGTATTTT.

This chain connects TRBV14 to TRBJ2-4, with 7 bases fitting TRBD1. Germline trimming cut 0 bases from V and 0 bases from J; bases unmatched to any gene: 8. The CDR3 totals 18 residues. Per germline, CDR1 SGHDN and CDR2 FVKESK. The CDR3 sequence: CASSQEGRQGVAKNIQYF. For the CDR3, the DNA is TGTGCCAGCAGCCAAGAAGGGCGCCAGGGGGTAGCCAAAAACATTCAGTACTTC.

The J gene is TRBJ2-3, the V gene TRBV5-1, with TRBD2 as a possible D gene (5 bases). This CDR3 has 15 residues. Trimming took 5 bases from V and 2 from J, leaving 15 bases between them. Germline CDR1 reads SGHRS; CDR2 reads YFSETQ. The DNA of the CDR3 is TGCGCCAGCAGGTTCCAGACGGGATTCACAGATACGCAGTATTTT. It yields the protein CASRFQTGFTDTQYF. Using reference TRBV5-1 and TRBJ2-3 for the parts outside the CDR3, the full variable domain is KAGVTQTPRYLIKTRGQQVTLSCSPISGHRSVSWYQQTPGQGLQFLFEYFSETQRNKGNFPGRFSGRQFSNSRSEMNVSTLELGDSALYLCASRFQTGFTDTQYFGPGTRLTVL.

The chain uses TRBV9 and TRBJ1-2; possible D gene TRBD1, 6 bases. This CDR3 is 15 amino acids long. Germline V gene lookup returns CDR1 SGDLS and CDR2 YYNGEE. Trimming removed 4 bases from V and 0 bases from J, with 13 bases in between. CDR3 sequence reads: CASSPRDTANYGYTF. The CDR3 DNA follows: TGTGCCAGCAGCCCTCGGGACACCGCTAACTATGGCTACACCTTC.

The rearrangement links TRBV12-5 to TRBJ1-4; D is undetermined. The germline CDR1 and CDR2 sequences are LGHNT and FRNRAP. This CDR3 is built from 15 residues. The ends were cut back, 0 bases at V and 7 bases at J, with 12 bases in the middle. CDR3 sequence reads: CASGLVPGGTEKLFF. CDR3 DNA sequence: TGTGCTAGTGGTTTGGTTCCCGGTGGTACTGAAAAACTGTTTTTT. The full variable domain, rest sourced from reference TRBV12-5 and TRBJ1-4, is DARVTQTPRHKVTEMGQEVTMRCQPILGHNTVFWYRQTMMQGLELLAYFRNRAPLDDSGMPKDRFSAEMPDATLATLKIQPSEPRDSAVYFCASGLVPGGTEKLFFGSGTQLSVL.

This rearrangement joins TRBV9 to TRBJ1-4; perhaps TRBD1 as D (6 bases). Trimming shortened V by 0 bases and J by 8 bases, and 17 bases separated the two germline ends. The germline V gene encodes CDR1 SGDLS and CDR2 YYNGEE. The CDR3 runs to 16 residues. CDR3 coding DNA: TGTGCCAGCAGCGTAGCCCCGACAGGTTGGGGAGAAAAACTGTTTTTT. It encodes CASSVAPTGWGEKLFF.